One and the same sample provided the 31 T cell receptor beta chains below, sequenced in a study of T cells after yellow fever vaccination. MiXCR, run by TCRdb on the 5' RACE reads, gives a single entry per CDR3 protein. This sample has around 530,000 distinct CDR3 sequences, with about a sixth found just once. The sample was PBMCs, taken 5 days after the first yellow fever vaccination. The receptors were sampled from a young man who received the YFV17D yellow fever vaccine.

The chain employs TRBV7-3 and TRBJ2-3; the D call may be TRBD1 or TRBD2 (5 bases each). V dropped 1 base and J dropped 1 base, with 12 bases sitting between them. CDR3 length: 16 residues. Looked up from germline, CDR1 is SGHTA and CDR2 is FQGTGA. This chain's CDR3 is CASSLSGGPGTDTQYF. The CDR3 DNA sequence: TGTGCCAGCAGCTTAAGTGGGGGTCCAGGCACAGATACGCAGTATTTT.

There are many counts of this clonotype. The rearrangement links TRBV12-3 or TRBV12-4 to TRBJ1-5; 10 bases are shared with TRBD1. CDR3 length: 17 amino acids. Unmatched junction bases numbered 8, after V lost 6 bases and J lost 0 bases. The CDR3: CASRPGTGANSNQPQHF. The DNA of the CDR3 is TGTGCCAGCAGACCCGGGACAGGGGCCAATAGCAATCAGCCCCAGCATTTT.

V is TRBV7-2 and J is TRBJ2-7; possible D gene TRBD2, 5 bases. Germline V lookup: CDR1 SGHTA, CDR2 FQGNSA. The CDR3 has 16 amino acids. V gave up 3 bases and J gave up 2 bases, with 17 bases separating them. CDR3 loop: CASSFFLAIGAYEQYF. The CDR3 bases are TGTGCCAGCAGCTTCTTCCTAGCAATTGGGGCCTACGAGCAGTACTTC. The full variable domain, completed using reference TRBV7-2 and TRBJ2-7, is GAGVSQSPSNKVTEKGKDVELRCDPISGHTALYWYRQSLGQGLEFLIYFQGNSAPDKSGLPSDRFSAERTGGSVSTLTIQRTQQEDSAVYLCASSFFLAIGAYEQYFGPGTRLTVT.

The chain couples TRBV6-2 or TRBV6-3 to TRBJ2-7, with D perhaps TRBD2 (7 bases). V shed 2 bases and J shed 3 bases, with 11 bases lying between them. CDR3 size: 14 residues. Germline loops: CDR1 MNHEY, CDR2 SVGEGT. The CDR3 is CASSYPGGLYEQYV. DNA for the CDR3: TGTGCCAGCAGTTACCCCGGGGGGCTCTACGAGCAGTACGTC.

V and J are TRBV5-1 and TRBJ1-1, with TRBD1 matching 9 bases. Losses at the gene ends were 6 bases for V and 3 bases for J; bases not matched to a gene: 9. Looked up from germline, CDR1 is SGHRS and CDR2 is YFSETQ. The CDR3 contains 15 residues. The CDR3 sequence: CASMDRGKGDTEAFF. Written as DNA, the CDR3 is TGCGCCAGCATGGACAGGGGAAAAGGAGACACTGAAGCTTTCTTT.

This clonotype was observed a few times. The chain links TRBV10-3 to TRBJ2-2; possible D gene TRBD1, 5 bases. Germline values: CDR1 ENHRY, CDR2 SYGVKD. V gave up 2 bases and J gave up 1 base, with 11 bases separating them. The CDR3 loop spans 16 amino acids. The CDR3: CAISEEDTENTGELFF. In nucleotides, the CDR3 is TGTGCCATCAGTGAGGAGGACACGGAGAACACCGGGGAGCTGTTTTTT.

This clonotype occurred a few times. V gene TRBV4-2 combines with J gene TRBJ1-5, with 9 nucleotides matching TRBD1. V lost 2 bases, J lost 1 base, and 3 bases stayed unmatched. The CDR3 spans 16 residues. CDR1 LGHNA and CDR2 YNFKEQ come from the germline V gene. The CDR3 is CASSQSTGGSNQPQHF. The CDR3 nucleotides are TGTGCCAGCAGCCAATCGACAGGGGGAAGCAATCAGCCCCAGCATTTT.

V usage is TRBV4-1 and J usage is TRBJ1-2; 8 nucleotides line up with TRBD1. CDR3 size: 13 residues. Germline V gene sequence: CDR1 MGHRA, CDR2 YSYEKL. V was clipped by 5 bases and J by 7 bases; unmatched bases: 6. The CDR3 protein is CASSGRTGSGYTF. The CDR3 region has the DNA TGCGCCAGCAGCGGCCGGACAGGGAGTGGCTACACCTTC.

CDR3: CASSQEDLTTNEKLFF. In nucleotides, the CDR3 is TGCGCCAGCAGCCAAGAGGACCTTACAACTAATGAAAAACTGTTTTTT. This rearrangement joins TRBV4-1 to TRBJ1-4, with no clear D. Trimming removed 0 bases from V and 0 bases from J, with 8 bases in between. CDR1 is MGHRA and CDR2 is YSYEKL in the germline V gene. This CDR3 spans 16 amino acids.

This sequence joins TRBV10-3 and TRBJ1-2; D is ambiguous. CDR1 ENHRY and CDR2 SYGVKD come from the germline V gene. Trimming took off 2 bases at V and 8 bases at J, with 21 bases between the two ends. The CDR3 is 16 residues long. CDR3 nucleotide sequence: TGTGCCATCAGTGAGCCGACTGGGGTGGGCCTTTGGGGCTACACCTTC. It codes for CAISEPTGVGLWGYTF.

The chain combines TRBV7-9 with TRBJ2-5; no reliable D call. The CDR3 is 13 residues long. Germline lookup yields CDR1 SEHNR and CDR2 FQNEAQ (reference sequence). V dropped 5 bases and J dropped 3 bases, with 10 bases sitting between them. The CDR3 bases are TGTGCCAGCAGCGCGGTGGGTAAAGAGACCCAGTACTTC. It is translated as CASSAVGKETQYF.

The chain employs TRBV2 and TRBJ2-3; D unclear. Germline V lookup: CDR1 SNHLY, CDR2 FYNNEI. This CDR3 region has 13 residues. Trimming took off 7 bases at V and 1 base at J, with 9 bases between the two ends. The chain's CDR3 is CASTPSRTDTQYF. For the CDR3, the DNA is TGTGCCAGCACCCCCAGCCGCACAGATACGCAGTATTTT.

This clonotype was seen more than once but under ten times. This chain links TRBV7-9 with TRBJ2-3, with D possibly being TRBD1 (6 bases). Per germline, CDR1 SEHNR and CDR2 FQNEAQ (reference sequence). This CDR3 spans 15 amino acids. With 5 bases removed from V and 1 base from J, the gap between germline ends came to 13 bases. CDR3 amino acids: CASSPPQGRTDTQYF. CDR3 bases: TGTGCCAGCAGCCCACCTCAGGGGCGCACAGATACGCAGTATTTT.

There are a few counts of this clonotype. The chain couples TRBV12-3 or TRBV12-4 to TRBJ1-2, with 7 bases fitting TRBD1. The CDR3 runs 13 residues. Losses at the gene ends were 6 bases for V and 7 bases for J; bases not matched to a gene: 8. The CDR3 coding sequence is TGTGCCAGCAGCCCCGGGACAGTTCTTGGCTACACCTTC. This gives the protein CASSPGTVLGYTF.

This clonotype came up many times. The gene calls are TRBV12-3 or TRBV12-4 and TRBJ2-1; 8 bases are a match to TRBD1. This CDR3 is built from 13 residues. Losses at the gene ends were 6 bases for V and 9 bases for J; bases not matched to a gene: 7. Here the CDR3 DNA reads TGTGCCAGCAGATACCAGGGGGCAGGTGAGCAGTTCTTC. This translates into CASRYQGAGEQFF.

The V call is TRBV6-1, the J call TRBJ1-6; 9 bases line up with TRBD1. This CDR3 is 15 amino acids long. Germline values: CDR1 MNHNS, CDR2 SASEGT. V lost 5 bases, J lost 9 bases, and 8 bases stayed unmatched. The CDR3 reads CASSQQGAMGSPLHF. DNA of the CDR3: TGTGCCAGCAGTCAACAGGGGGCAATGGGTTCACCCCTCCACTTT.

This clonotype has a count of ten or more. V and J are TRBV5-1 and TRBJ2-1; 8 nucleotides align to TRBD1. This CDR3 has 15 amino acids. Germline loops: CDR1 SGHRS, CDR2 YFSETQ. After removal of 2 bases from V and 7 bases from J, the junction contained 8 bases not matched to a gene. In DNA, the CDR3 is TGCGCCAGCAGCTTTAGAAGGACAGGGAAGAATGAGCAGTTCTTC. This translates into CASSFRRTGKNEQFF.

This clonotype has only a few counts. The chain links TRBV4-1 to TRBJ1-1; the D gene is possibly TRBD1 (5 bases). CDR3 length equals 14 residues. The V gene lost 6 bases and the J gene lost 0 bases, with 11 bases spanning the gap. The germline V gene encodes CDR1 MGHRA and CDR2 YSYEKL. Written as DNA, the CDR3 is TGCGCCAGCAGGGCGGGGGTTATGAACACTGAAGCTTTCTTT. Protein: CASRAGVMNTEAFF.

V and J are TRBV27 and TRBJ2-7; D is possibly TRBD1 or TRBD2 (6 bases each). Trimming removed 0 bases at V and 2 bases at J, with 11 bases between. Germline V lookup: CDR1 MNHEY, CDR2 SMNVEV (reference sequence). CDR3 length equals 15 residues. The DNA for the CDR3 is TGTGCCAGCAGTTTATCGGGGGGACATCCCTACGAGCAGTACGTC. Amino acid sequence: CASSLSGGHPYEQYV.

The V call is TRBV4-3, the J call TRBJ1-4; D gene ambiguous. CDR3 size: 13 residues. Trimming shortened V by 4 bases and J by 7 bases, and 10 bases separated the two germline ends. Per germline, CDR1 LGHNA and CDR2 YSLEER. CDR3 DNA: TGCGCCAGCAGCCCCCGCCCAGTTGAAAAACTGTTTTTT. It encodes CASSPRPVEKLFF.

Only a few counts were recorded for this clonotype. This chain joins TRBV6-2 or TRBV6-3 and TRBJ2-2; 8 positions agree with TRBD2. This CDR3 comprises 18 residues. CDR1 and CDR2 (germline): MNHEY, SVGEGT. The V gene end was trimmed by 2 bases and the J gene end by 1 base; junction bases not matched to a gene: 9. Here the CDR3 reads CASSYLRGDGLNTGELFF. Here the CDR3 DNA reads TGTGCCAGCAGTTACCTGCGGGGGGACGGCTTGAACACCGGGGAGCTGTTTTTT.

CDR3 sequence (DNA): TGTGCCAGCAGTTTAGCGCACGGGGGGCAAGAGACCCAGTACTTC. Amino acid sequence: CASSLAHGGQETQYF. V usage is TRBV12-3 or TRBV12-4 and J usage is TRBJ2-5; 7 nucleotides match TRBD2. This CDR3 is 15 amino acids long. Trimming took 0 bases from V and 2 from J; bases not matched to a gene: 3.

The J gene is TRBJ2-3, the V gene TRBV6-6; 7 bases are a match to TRBD2. V trimming: 2 bases; J trimming: 5 bases; junction bases outside the gene matches: 1. CDR3 length: 13 residues. The V gene's germline CDR1 is MNHNY and CDR2 SVGAGI (reference sequence). This CDR3 is CASSYREGDTQYF. CDR3 sequence (DNA): TGTGCCAGCAGTTACAGGGAGGGAGATACGCAGTATTTT.

V and J are TRBV20-1 and TRBJ2-5; D unclear. The CDR3 consists of 14 residues. The germline V gene encodes CDR1 DFQATT and CDR2 SNEGSKA (reference sequence). Trimming took 3 bases from V and 5 from J, leaving 16 bases between them. This CDR3 is CSASITSGWETQYF. CDR3 nucleotides: TGCAGTGCTAGTATAACCTCCGGGTGGGAGACCCAGTACTTC.

This clonotype was seen once. The chain joins TRBV3-1 to TRBJ1-5; 7 bases are a match to TRBD1. Per germline, CDR1 LGHDT and CDR2 YNNKEL (reference sequence). The CDR3 extends over 15 amino acids. Trimming removed 8 bases from V and 3 bases from J; junction bases left unmatched: 10. CDR3 nucleotides: TGTGCCAGCTGCTCGGGGACAGCAATCAATCAGCCCCAGCATTTT. This encodes CASCSGTAINQPQHF.

This clonotype turned up a few times. The chain combines TRBV10-3 with TRBJ1-6, with 7 bases that match TRBD1. Germline V gives CDR1 ENHRY, CDR2 SYGVKD. The CDR3 has 14 amino acids. After removal of 4 bases from V and 9 bases from J, the junction contained 6 bases not matched to a gene. Here the CDR3 reads CAISAGGVGSPLHF. The CDR3, as DNA: TGTGCCATCAGTGCAGGGGGAGTAGGTTCACCCCTCCACTTT.

The V gene is TRBV7-6, the J gene TRBJ2-7, with D possibly TRBD2 on 7 matching bases. Between the trimmed V and J ends, which lost 1 base and 6 bases, there was a span of 13 bases. CDR3 length: 14 residues. Germline lookup yields CDR1 SGHVS and CDR2 FNYEAQ. The CDR3 reads CASSLGSGGGEQYF. The CDR3 nucleotides are TGTGCCAGCAGCTTAGGATCGGGGGGCGGCGAGCAGTACTTC.

This clonotype was detected a few times. The chain uses TRBV18 and TRBJ2-1, with TRBD2 matching over 8 bases. Germline CDR1 is KGHSH and CDR2 is LQKENI. Trimming removed 6 bases from V and 6 bases from J; junction bases left unmatched: 7. The CDR3 is made up of 14 amino acids. The CDR3 loop is CASSGGGPTNEQFF. The CDR3 coding sequence is TGTGCCAGCTCCGGGGGGGGCCCCACCAATGAGCAGTTCTTC.

This clonotype was counted at least ten times. This chain connects TRBV6-1 to TRBJ2-5; D is possibly TRBD1 (6 bases). Germline CDR1 and CDR2: MNHNS and SASEGT. The V end lost 9 bases, the J end lost 4 bases, and 24 bases lay between the germline ends. The CDR3 totals 16 residues. CDR3 region: CASKKVKYREGETQYF. CDR3 nucleotide sequence: TGTGCCAGTAAAAAAGTTAAGTACAGGGAAGGAGAGACCCAGTACTTC.

The sample holds a few counts of this clonotype. The rearrangement links TRBV9 to TRBJ2-1, with D perhaps TRBD2 (6 bases). The ends were cut back, 2 bases at V and 6 bases at J, with 9 bases in the middle. This CDR3 has 13 residues. The V gene's germline CDR1 is SGDLS and CDR2 YYNGEE. CDR3 residues: CASSVEGVNEQFF. For the CDR3, the DNA is TGTGCCAGCAGCGTGGAGGGCGTCAATGAGCAGTTCTTC.

The chain carries TRBV11-2 and TRBJ1-3; D gene ambiguous. The CDR3 consists of 15 residues. The germline V and J ends were trimmed by 0 bases and 8 bases, with 14 bases remaining between them. Germline V gene sequence: CDR1 SGHAT, CDR2 FQNNGV. CDR3 bases: TGTGCCAGCAGCTTAGAGCGTCCTGGAGAGGACACCATATATTTT. Translation: CASSLERPGEDTIYF. The variable domain in full, completed from reference TRBV11-2 and TRBJ1-3, reads EAGVAQSPRYKIIEKRQSVAFWCNPISGHATLYWYQQILGQGPKLLIQFQNNGVVDDSQLPKDRFSAERLKGVDSTLKIQPAKLEDSAVYLCASSLERPGEDTIYFGEGSWLTVV.